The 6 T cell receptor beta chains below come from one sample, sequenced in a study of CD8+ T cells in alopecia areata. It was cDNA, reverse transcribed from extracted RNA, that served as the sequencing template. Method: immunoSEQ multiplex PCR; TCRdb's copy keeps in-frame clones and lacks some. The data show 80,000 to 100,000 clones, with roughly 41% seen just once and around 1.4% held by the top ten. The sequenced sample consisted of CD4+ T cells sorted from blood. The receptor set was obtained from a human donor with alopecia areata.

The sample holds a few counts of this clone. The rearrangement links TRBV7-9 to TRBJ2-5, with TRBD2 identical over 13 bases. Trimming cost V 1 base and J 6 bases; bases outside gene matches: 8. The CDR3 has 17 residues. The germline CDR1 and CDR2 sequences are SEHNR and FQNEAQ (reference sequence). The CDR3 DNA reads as TGTGCCAGCAGCTTAGGCGCCGGGACTAGCGGGGATAAGACCCAGTACTTC. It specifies CASSLGAGTSGDKTQYF.

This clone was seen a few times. The CDR3 loop reads CASSVGTGTDTQYF. CDR3 DNA sequence: TGTGCCAGCAGCGTAGGGACAGGGACAGATACGCAGTATTTT. This chain connects TRBV9 to TRBJ2-3; 8 bases align to TRBD1. The ends lost 0 bases at V and 3 bases at J; junction bases unmatched: 0. Looked up from germline, CDR1 is SGDLS and CDR2 is YYNGEE. The CDR3 length is 14 residues.

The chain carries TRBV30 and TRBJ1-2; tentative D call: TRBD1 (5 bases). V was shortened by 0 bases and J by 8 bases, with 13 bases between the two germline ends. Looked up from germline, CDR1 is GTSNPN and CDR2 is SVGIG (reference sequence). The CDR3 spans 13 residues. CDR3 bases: TGTGCCTGGAGTGTCGCGGGGGGTTTGGGCTACACCTTC. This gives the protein CAWSVAGGLGYTF.

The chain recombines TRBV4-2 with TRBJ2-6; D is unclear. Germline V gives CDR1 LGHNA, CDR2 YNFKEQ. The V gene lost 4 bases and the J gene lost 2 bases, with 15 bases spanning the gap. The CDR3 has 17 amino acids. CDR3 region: CASSPREGLAGANVLTF. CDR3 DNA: TGTGCCAGCAGCCCAAGGGAAGGGTTGGCTGGGGCCAACGTCCTGACTTTC.

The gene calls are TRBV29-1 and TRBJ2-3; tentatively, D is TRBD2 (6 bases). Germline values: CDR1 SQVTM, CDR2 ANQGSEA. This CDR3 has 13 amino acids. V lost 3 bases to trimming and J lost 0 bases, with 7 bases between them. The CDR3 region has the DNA TGCAGCGTTGAGGGGGGAAGCACAGATACGCAGTATTTT. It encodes CSVEGGSTDTQYF.

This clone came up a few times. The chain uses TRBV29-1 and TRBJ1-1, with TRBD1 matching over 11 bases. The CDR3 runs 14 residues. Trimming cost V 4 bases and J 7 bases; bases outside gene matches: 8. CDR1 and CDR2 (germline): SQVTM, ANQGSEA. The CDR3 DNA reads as TGCAGCGTTGTAGGACAGGGGGCATTTGGTGAAGCTTTCTTT. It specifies CSVVGQGAFGEAFF.